These 17 T cell receptor beta chains were sequenced from one sample in a study of blood T cell repertoires in COVID-19. Some clones are missing from TCRdb's copy, which holds only in-frame ones; the method was immunoSEQ multiplex PCR. The table lists under 250,000 clones, 85% to 90% of them singletons. The specimen was PBMCs or T cells enriched from blood (not recorded which). Receptor source: a man aged 35-49 years who had recovered from COVID-19.

The rearrangement joins TRBV9 to TRBJ2-5; D may be TRBD2 (5 bases). This CDR3 is 14 amino acids long. Germline V CDR1 and CDR2: SGDLS, YYNGEE. V dropped 8 bases and J dropped 6 bases, with 20 bases sitting between them. The CDR3 sequence is CASTPGYSPKTQYF. The DNA for the CDR3 is TGTGCCAGTACACCGGGATACAGTCCCAAGACCCAGTACTTC.

The chain uses TRBV2 and TRBJ2-6; TRBD1 aligns across 10 bases. Germline loops: CDR1 SNHLY, CDR2 FYNNEI. The length of the CDR3 is 16 residues. The trim removed 5 bases at V and 2 bases at J, leaving 3 bases unmatched. CDR3 protein: CASSLTGGTGANVLTF. The CDR3 DNA follows: TGTGCCAGCAGTTTGACAGGGGGCACTGGGGCCAACGTCCTGACTTTC.

This clone occurred a few times. This chain joins TRBV7-8 and TRBJ2-7; TRBD1 aligns across 8 bases. The CDR3 has 11 amino acids. Germline CDR1 reads SGHVS; CDR2 reads FQNEAQ. Trimming cost V 5 bases and J 9 bases; bases outside gene matches: 3. CDR3 residues: CASSRGQGQYF. The CDR3 nucleotides read TGTGCCAGCAGCCGAGGACAGGGGCAGTACTTC. Using reference TRBV7-8 and TRBJ2-7 for the parts outside the CDR3, the full variable domain is GAGVSQSPRYKVAKRGQDVALRCDPISGHVSLFWYQQALGQGPEFLTYFQNEAQLDKSGLPSDRFFAERPEGSVSTLKIQRTQQEDSAVYLCASSRGQGQYFGPGTRLTVT.

This clone was found once. J is TRBJ1-2 and V is TRBV6-5; tentative D call: TRBD1 (5 bases). This CDR3 contains 16 residues. Germline CDR1 is MNHEY and CDR2 is SVGAGI. V was pared by 2 bases and J by 3 bases, with 16 bases between. This CDR3 is CASSYDQRGWDYGYTF. The CDR3 DNA is TGTGCCAGCAGTTACGACCAAAGGGGATGGGACTATGGCTACACCTTC.

The rearrangement uses TRBV6-2 or TRBV6-3 and TRBJ2-2; 8 nucleotides agree with TRBD2. CDR1 MNHEY and CDR2 SVGEGT come from the germline V gene. The V segment lost 4 bases and the J segment 7 bases; nucleotides outside the gene matches: 11. The CDR3 runs to 16 residues. Written as DNA, the CDR3 is TGTGCCAGCAGTTTCCAGGCTAGCGGGCAAGGCGGGGAGCTGTTTTTT. Its translation: CASSFQASGQGGELFF.

The rearrangement uses TRBV5-1 and TRBJ1-5; unclear D gene. The germline V and J ends were trimmed by 0 bases and 4 bases, with 5 bases remaining between them. The CDR3 is 13 residues long. Germline assignment: CDR1 SGHRS and CDR2 YFSETQ. The CDR3 coding sequence is TGCGCCAGCAGCTTGGGCCAGAATCAGCCCCAGCATTTT. Its translation is CASSLGQNQPQHF.

This clone turned up a few times. The chain combines TRBV5-1 with TRBJ1-6; 8 nucleotides align to TRBD1. CDR3 length: 15 residues. With V trimmed by 4 bases and J by 10 bases, 10 bases remained unmatched. Germline values: CDR1 SGHRS, CDR2 YFSETQ. CDR3 sequence (DNA): TGCGCCAGCAGCCCCGAGGACAGGGAGAGATCACCCCTCCACTTT. It specifies CASSPEDRERSPLHF. Complete variable domain (other parts from reference TRBV5-1 and TRBJ1-6): KAGVTQTPRYLIKTRGQQVTLSCSPISGHRSVSWYQQTPGQGLQFLFEYFSETQRNKGNFPGRFSGRQFSNSRSEMNVSTLELGDSALYLCASSPEDRERSPLHFGNGTRLTVT.

The CDR3 loop is CASSLDGTKKYF. CDR3 in DNA: TGTGCCAGCAGCTTGGATGGGACTAAAAAGTACTTC. V and J are TRBV5-4 and TRBJ2-4, with 7 bases identical to TRBD2. Germline V gives CDR1 SGHNT, CDR2 YYREEE (reference sequence). The CDR3 runs to 12 residues. The junction had 5 bases not matched to a gene; V was cut back by 0 bases and J by 14 bases. The whole variable domain, remainder taken from reference TRBV5-4 and TRBJ2-4, is ETGVTQSPTHLIKTRGQQVTLRCSSQSGHNTVSWYQQALGQGPQFIFQYYREEENGRGNFPPRFSGLQFPNYSSELNVNALELDDSALYLCASSLDGTKKYFGAGTRLSVL.

This chain uses TRBV19 with TRBJ2-2; TRBD2 might be the D (5 bases). The CDR3 sequence is 15 residues long. Germline V gene lookup returns CDR1 LNHDA and CDR2 SQIVND (reference sequence). Deletions cut 4 bases from V and 4 bases from J, with 13 bases between. CDR3 region: CASSRVGEGTGELFF. Written as DNA, the CDR3 is TGTGCCAGTAGTAGGGTGGGCGAGGGCACCGGGGAGCTGTTTTTT.

This clone has a count of ten or more. The rearrangement joins TRBV28 to TRBJ2-7; 11 bases agree with TRBD2. The CDR3 runs to 15 residues. The V and J ends lost 6 bases and 3 bases, in that order; junction bases with no gene match: 7. The germline V gene has CDR1 MDHEN and CDR2 SYDVKM. CDR3 sequence reads: CASRKTSGRVYEQYF. The CDR3 nucleotides are TGTGCCAGCAGGAAAACTAGCGGGAGAGTCTACGAGCAGTACTTC.

V gene TRBV5-1 combines with J gene TRBJ2-7; D might be TRBD2 (6 bases). Trimming shortened V by 0 bases and J by 3 bases, and 16 bases separated the two germline ends. CDR3 length: 16 residues. The germline V gene has CDR1 SGHRS and CDR2 YFSETQ. CDR3 sequence (DNA): TGCGCCAGCAGCTTGGCGATTAGCGGTGGGGGCTACGAGCAGTACTTC. Protein product: CASSLAISGGGYEQYF. The whole variable domain, filled in from reference TRBV5-1 and TRBJ2-7, reads KAGVTQTPRYLIKTRGQQVTLSCSPISGHRSVSWYQQTPGQGLQFLFEYFSETQRNKGNFPGRFSGRQFSNSRSEMNVSTLELGDSALYLCASSLAISGGGYEQYFGPGTRLTVT.

This chain joins TRBV7-2 and TRBJ2-2; D gene unclear. Germline CDR1 is SGHTA and CDR2 is FQGNSA. This CDR3 spans 15 amino acids. V was clipped by 5 bases and J by 0 bases, with 10 bases between them. CDR3 in DNA: TGTGCCAGCAGCCCACAGTTCGCGAACACCGGGGAGCTGTTTTTT. This sequence encodes CASSPQFANTGELFF.

The chain is built from TRBV7-2 and TRBJ2-7; 7 positions agree with TRBD1. The CDR3 runs to 14 residues. Germline loops: CDR1 SGHTA, CDR2 FQGNSA. With V trimmed by 5 bases and J by 7 bases, 11 bases remained unmatched. The CDR3 DNA is TGTGCCAGCAGCCCGACAGGGACAGTATGGGAGCAGTACTTC. The encoded protein is CASSPTGTVWEQYF.

The chain uses TRBV2 and TRBJ2-6; TRBD1 matches at 10 bases. The ends lost 10 bases at V and 0 bases at J; junction bases unmatched: 12. Looked up from germline, CDR1 is SNHLY and CDR2 is FYNNEI. This CDR3 contains 18 residues. The CDR3 DNA reads TGTGCCATCCGAGTTATCGGGACAGGGGACTCTGGGGCCAACGTCCTGACTTTC. As protein: CAIRVIGTGDSGANVLTF.

Only one count was recorded for this clone. One end of the junction does not line up with germline, which may come from a read error. Other DNA variants within this sample encode the same CDR3. The V gene is TRBV30, the J gene TRBJ1-1; TRBD1 matches at 8 bases. The V gene's germline CDR1 is GTSNPN and CDR2 SVGIG (reference sequence). The CDR3 loop spans 14 amino acids. Written as DNA, the CDR3 is TGTGCTTGGAGTGGGGACAGGCGCGTACCTGAAGCTTTCTTT. It yields the protein CAWSGDRRVPEAFF.

The chain is built from TRBV12-1 and TRBJ1-2; no DNA check was done on the table's D call, TRBD1. TRBV12-1 is labeled a pseudogene. The CDR3 spans 11 residues. The DNA of the CDR3 is TGTGCCAGCAGCTGCGACAGGGGTCGGGGTTTC. Residues: CASSCDRGRGF.

This clone was seen once. The chain recombines TRBV7-2 with TRBJ2-1; D perhaps matches TRBD1 (6 bases). The germline V gene has CDR1 SGHTA and CDR2 FQGNSA. With 2 bases removed from V and 10 bases from J, the gap between germline ends came to 12 bases. The CDR3 has 13 residues. This CDR3 reads CASSLKGVKEQFF. As DNA, the CDR3 is TGTGCCAGCAGCTTAAAGGGGGTGAAGGAGCAGTTCTTC.